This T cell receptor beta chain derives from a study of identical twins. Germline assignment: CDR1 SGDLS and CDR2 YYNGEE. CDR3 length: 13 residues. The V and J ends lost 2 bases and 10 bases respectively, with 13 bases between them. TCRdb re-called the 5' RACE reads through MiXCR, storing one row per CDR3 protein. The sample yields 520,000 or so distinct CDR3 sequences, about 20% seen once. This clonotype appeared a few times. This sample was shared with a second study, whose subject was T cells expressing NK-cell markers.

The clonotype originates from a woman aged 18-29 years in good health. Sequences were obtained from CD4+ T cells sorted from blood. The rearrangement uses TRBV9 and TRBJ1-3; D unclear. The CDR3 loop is CASSVTLRTTIYF. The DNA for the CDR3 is TGTGCCAGCAGCGTGACCCTGAGAACGACCATATATTTT.